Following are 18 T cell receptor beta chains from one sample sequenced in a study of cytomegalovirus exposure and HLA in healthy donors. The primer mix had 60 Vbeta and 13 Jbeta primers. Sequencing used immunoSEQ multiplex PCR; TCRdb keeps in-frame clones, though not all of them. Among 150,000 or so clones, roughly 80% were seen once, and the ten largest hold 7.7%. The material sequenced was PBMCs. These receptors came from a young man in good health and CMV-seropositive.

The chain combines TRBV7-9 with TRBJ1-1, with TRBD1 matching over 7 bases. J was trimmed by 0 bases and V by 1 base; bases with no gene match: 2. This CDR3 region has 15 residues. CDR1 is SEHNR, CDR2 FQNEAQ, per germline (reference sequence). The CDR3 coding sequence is TGTGCCAGCAGCTTAGAGGACAGGATGAACACTGAAGCTTTCTTT. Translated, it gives CASSLEDRMNTEAFF.

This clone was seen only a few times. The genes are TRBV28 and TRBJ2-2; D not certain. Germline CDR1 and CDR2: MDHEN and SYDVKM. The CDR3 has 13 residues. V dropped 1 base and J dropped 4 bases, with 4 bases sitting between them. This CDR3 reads CASSLLATGELFF. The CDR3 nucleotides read TGTGCCAGCAGTTTATTGGCCACCGGGGAGCTGTTTTTT.

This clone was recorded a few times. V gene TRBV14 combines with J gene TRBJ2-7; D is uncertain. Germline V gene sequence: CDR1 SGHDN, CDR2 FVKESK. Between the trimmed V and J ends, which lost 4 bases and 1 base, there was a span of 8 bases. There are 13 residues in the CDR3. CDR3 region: CASSLTESYEQYF. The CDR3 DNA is TGTGCCAGCAGCCTTACAGAATCCTACGAGCAGTACTTC.

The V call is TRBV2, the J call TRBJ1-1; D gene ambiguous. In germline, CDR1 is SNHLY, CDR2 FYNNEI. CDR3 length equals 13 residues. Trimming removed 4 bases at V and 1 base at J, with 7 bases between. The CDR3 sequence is CASSVWPNTEAFF. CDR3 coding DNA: TGTGCCAGCAGTGTTTGGCCGAACACTGAAGCTTTCTTT.

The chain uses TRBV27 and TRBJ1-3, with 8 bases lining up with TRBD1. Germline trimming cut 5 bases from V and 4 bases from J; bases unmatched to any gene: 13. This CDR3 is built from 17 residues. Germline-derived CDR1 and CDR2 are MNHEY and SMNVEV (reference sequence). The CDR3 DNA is TGTGCCAGCAGTCCCCTCCGGACAGGGACAGCAGGAAACACCATATATTTT. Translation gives CASSPLRTGTAGNTIYF.

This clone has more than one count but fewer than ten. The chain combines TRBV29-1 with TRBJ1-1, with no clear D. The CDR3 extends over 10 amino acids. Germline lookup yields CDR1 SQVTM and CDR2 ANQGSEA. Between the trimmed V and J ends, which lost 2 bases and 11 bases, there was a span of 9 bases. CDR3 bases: TGCAGCGTTGAAAGTGGCTGGGCTTTCTTT. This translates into CSVESGWAFF. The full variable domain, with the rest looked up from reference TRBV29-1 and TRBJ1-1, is SAVISQKPSRDICQRGTSLTIQCQVDSQVTMMFWYRQQPGQSLTLIATANQGSEATYESGFVIDKFPISRPNLTFSTLTVSNMSPEDSSIYLCSVESGWAFFGQGTRLTVV.

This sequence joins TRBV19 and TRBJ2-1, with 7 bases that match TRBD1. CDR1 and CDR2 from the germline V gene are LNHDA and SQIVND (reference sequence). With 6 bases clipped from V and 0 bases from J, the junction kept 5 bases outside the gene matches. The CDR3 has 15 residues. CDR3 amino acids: CASSATGSSYNEQFF. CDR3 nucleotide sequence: TGTGCCAGTAGCGCGACAGGGAGCTCCTACAATGAGCAGTTCTTC.

The CDR3 is CASRTLGGDQPQHF. CDR3 nucleotide sequence: TGTGCCAGCAGAACACTCGGAGGAGATCAGCCCCAGCATTTT. The chain combines TRBV27 with TRBJ1-5; D not resolved. The length of the CDR3 is 14 residues. The V and J ends lost 6 bases and 5 bases respectively, with 14 bases between them. Germline V lookup: CDR1 MNHEY, CDR2 SMNVEV (reference sequence).

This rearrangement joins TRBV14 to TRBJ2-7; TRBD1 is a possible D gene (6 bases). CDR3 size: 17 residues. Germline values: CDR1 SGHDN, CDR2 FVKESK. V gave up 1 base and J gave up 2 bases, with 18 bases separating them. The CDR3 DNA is TGTGCCAGCAGCCAAGCCCTCCTCCGGGACACTGCCTACGAGCAGTACTTC. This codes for CASSQALLRDTAYEQYF.

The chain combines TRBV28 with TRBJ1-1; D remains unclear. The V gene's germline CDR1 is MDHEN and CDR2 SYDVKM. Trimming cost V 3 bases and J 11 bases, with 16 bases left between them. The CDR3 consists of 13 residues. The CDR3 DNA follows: TGTGCCAGCAGTTTTCAAGGACGTAGGAGGGCTTTCTTT. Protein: CASSFQGRRRAFF.

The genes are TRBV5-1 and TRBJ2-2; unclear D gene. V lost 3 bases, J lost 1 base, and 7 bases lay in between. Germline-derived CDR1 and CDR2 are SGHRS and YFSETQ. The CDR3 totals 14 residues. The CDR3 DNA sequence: TGCGCCAGCAGCTCGAGCGTGAACACCGGGGAGCTGTTTTTT. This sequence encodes CASSSSVNTGELFF. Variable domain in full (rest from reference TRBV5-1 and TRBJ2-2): KAGVTQTPRYLIKTRGQQVTLSCSPISGHRSVSWYQQTPGQGLQFLFEYFSETQRNKGNFPGRFSGRQFSNSRSEMNVSTLELGDSALYLCASSSSVNTGELFFGEGSRLTVL.

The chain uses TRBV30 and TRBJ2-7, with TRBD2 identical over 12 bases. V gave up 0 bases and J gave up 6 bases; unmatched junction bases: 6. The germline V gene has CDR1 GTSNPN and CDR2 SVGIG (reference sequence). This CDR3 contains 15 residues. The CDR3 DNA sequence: TGTGCCTGGAGTGTCCTAGGACTAGCGGGACGCGAGCAGTACTTC. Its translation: CAWSVLGLAGREQYF.

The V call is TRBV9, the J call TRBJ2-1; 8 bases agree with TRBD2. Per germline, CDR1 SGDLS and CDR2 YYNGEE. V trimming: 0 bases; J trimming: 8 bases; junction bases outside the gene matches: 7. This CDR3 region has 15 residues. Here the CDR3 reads CASSVEGSGVDEQFF. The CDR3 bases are TGTGCCAGCAGCGTAGAGGGTAGCGGGGTGGATGAGCAGTTCTTC.

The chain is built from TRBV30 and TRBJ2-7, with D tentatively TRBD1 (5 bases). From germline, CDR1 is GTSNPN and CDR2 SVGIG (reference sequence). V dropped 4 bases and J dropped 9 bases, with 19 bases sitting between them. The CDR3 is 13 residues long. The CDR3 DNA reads TGTGCCTGGACCGGTCAACCTCCAACAGGGCAGTACTTC. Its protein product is CAWTGQPPTGQYF.

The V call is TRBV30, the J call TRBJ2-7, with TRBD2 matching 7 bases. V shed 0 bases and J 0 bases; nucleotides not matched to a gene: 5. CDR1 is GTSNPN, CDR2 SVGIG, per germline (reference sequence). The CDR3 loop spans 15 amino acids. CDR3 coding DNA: TGTGCCTGGAGTGTACTCGGGGGGACCTCCTACGAGCAGTACTTC. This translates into CAWSVLGGTSYEQYF.

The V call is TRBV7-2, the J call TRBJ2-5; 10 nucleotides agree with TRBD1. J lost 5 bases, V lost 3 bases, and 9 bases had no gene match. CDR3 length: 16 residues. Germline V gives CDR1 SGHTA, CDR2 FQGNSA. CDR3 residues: CASSFPGDRGRETQYF. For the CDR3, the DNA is TGTGCCAGCAGCTTCCCCGGGGACAGGGGCAGGGAGACCCAGTACTTC.

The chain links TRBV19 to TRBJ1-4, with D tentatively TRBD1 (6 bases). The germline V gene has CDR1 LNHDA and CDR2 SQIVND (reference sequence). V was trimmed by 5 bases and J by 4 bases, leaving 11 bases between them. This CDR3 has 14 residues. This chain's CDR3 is CASSPGQFNEKLFF. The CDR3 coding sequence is TGTGCCAGTAGTCCCGGACAGTTTAATGAAAAACTGTTTTTT.

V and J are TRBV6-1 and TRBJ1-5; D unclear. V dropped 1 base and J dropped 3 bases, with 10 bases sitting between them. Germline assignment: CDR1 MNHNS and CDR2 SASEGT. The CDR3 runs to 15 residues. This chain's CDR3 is CASSEGGDLNQPQHF. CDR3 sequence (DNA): TGTGCCAGCAGTGAAGGAGGAGATCTCAATCAGCCCCAGCATTTT.